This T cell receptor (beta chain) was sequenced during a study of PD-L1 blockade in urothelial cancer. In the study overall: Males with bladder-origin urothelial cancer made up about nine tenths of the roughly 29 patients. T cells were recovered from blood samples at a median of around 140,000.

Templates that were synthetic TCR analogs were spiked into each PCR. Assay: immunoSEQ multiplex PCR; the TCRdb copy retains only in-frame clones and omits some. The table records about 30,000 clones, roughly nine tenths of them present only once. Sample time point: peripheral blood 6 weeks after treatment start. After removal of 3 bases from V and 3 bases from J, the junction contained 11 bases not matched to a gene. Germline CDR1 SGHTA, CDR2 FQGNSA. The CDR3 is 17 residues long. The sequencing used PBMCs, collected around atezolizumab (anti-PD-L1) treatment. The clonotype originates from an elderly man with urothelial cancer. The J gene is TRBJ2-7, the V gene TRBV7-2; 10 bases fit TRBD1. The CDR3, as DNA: TGTGCCAGCAGCTTCGGGACAGGGGTCAAATCGTACTACGAGCAGTACTTC. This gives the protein CASSFGTGVKSYYEQYF.